Listed below are T cell receptor beta chains from one sample, sequenced in a study of T cell responses to AZD1222 COVID-19 vaccine. TCRdb's copy holds only in-frame clones and misses some; the assay was immunoSEQ multiplex PCR. The data show over 100,000 clones, with roughly 84% seen just once and roughly 18% held by the top ten. This specimen was peripheral blood, taken on day 0 of AZD1222 vaccination. The receptors were sampled from an adult in good health. The CDR3 runs from the conserved cysteine through the conserved F or W. The D gene is left open where the match is weak. Clone sizes are given selectively: once, few, many, or a class where the clone is expanded.

CDR3 DNA | CDR3 protein | D gene | J gene | clone size | V gene
TGTGCCACCAGCAGAGATCTGGGGGGAGAGACCCAGTACTTC | CATSRDLGGETQYF | NA | TRBJ2-5 | NA | TRBV15
TGTGCCAGCAGTGAAAACGGGGGAAACACCATATATTTT | CASSENGGNTIYF | NA | TRBJ1-3 | NA | TRBV6-1
TGTGCCAGTAGTCCCAAAGGTCTTCCGTCCCTCTATGGCTACACCTTC | CASSPKGLPSLYGYTF | NA | TRBJ1-2 | once | TRBV19
TGTGCCAGCAGCTGGGACAGGGGGCAATACGAGCAGTACTTC | CASSWDRGQYEQYF | TRBD1 | TRBJ2-7 | few | TRBV5-6
TGTGCCAGCAGTGGGAGGACAGGGGCCTACAATGAGCAGTTCTTC | CASSGRTGAYNEQFF | TRBD1 | TRBJ2-1 | NA | TRBV2
TGCGCCAGCTCGTGGAATAGCAACTCCTACGAGCAGTACTTC | CASSWNSNSYEQYF | NA | TRBJ2-7 | NA | TRBV5-1
TGTGCCAGCAGCTCCATCGGGGGGGTTTACACTGAAGCTTTCTTT | CASSSIGGVYTEAFF | NA | TRBJ1-1 | few | TRBV9
TGTGCCAGCAGCTTAGGGGGACTCACCTCCTACAATGAGCAGTTCTTC | CASSLGGLTSYNEQFF | NA | TRBJ2-1 | once | TRBV7-2
TGCGCCAGCAGCTTGGAAGGGGTCTATGGCCACACCTTC | CASSLEGVYGHTF | NA | TRBJ1-2 | NA | TRBV5-1
TGTGCCTGGAGTGGGCGGGTGACTTTCTTT | CAWSGRVTFF | NA | TRBJ1-1 | NA | TRBV30